The next 30 T cell receptor beta chains were all read from a single sample in a study of blood T cell repertoires in COVID-19. The table came from immunoSEQ multiplex PCR; TCRdb's copy has only in-frame clones and leaves some out. The data contain about 530,000 clones, less than 90% of them seen just once; the ten biggest clones take up roughly 7.4%. Sequenced material: peripheral blood. These receptors came from a woman in her forties or fifties with COVID-19, enrolled during active disease.

The chain couples TRBV18 to TRBJ1-1, with D uncertain. There are 15 residues in the CDR3. V was shortened by 1 base and J by 2 bases, with 11 bases between the two germline ends. Germline CDR1 KGHSH, CDR2 LQKENI. CDR3 in amino acids: CASSPLSGENTEAFF. As DNA, the CDR3 is TGTGCCAGCTCACCACTCTCCGGGGAAAACACTGAAGCTTTCTTT.

This sequence joins TRBV2 and TRBJ1-1; D might be TRBD1 (6 bases). The CDR3 loop spans 14 amino acids. The V gene lost 6 bases and the J gene lost 1 base, with 12 bases spanning the gap. From germline, CDR1 is SNHLY and CDR2 FYNNEI. The CDR3 is CASRYREANTEAFF. CDR3 nucleotides: TGTGCCAGCAGATACAGGGAAGCGAACACTGAAGCTTTCTTT. Looking up the rest from reference TRBV2 and TRBJ1-1 gives the full variable domain: EPEVTQTPSHQVTQMGQEVILRCVPISNHLYFYWYRQILGQKVEFLVSFYNNEISEKSEIFDDQFSVERPDGSNFTLKIRSTKLEDSAMYFCASRYREANTEAFFGQGTRLTVV.

The chain employs TRBV7-2 and TRBJ2-1; 11 bases fit TRBD2. Unmatched junction bases numbered 9, after V lost 4 bases and J lost 4 bases. The CDR3 contains 17 residues. Per germline, CDR1 SGHTA and CDR2 FQGNSA. CDR3 DNA: TGTGCCAGCAGCTCGCCGATAGCGGGGGGGATTTACAATGAGCAGTTCTTC. Translating gives CASSSPIAGGIYNEQFF.

The CDR3 bases are TGTGCCAGCAGTCCGACTAGCTTTTATGGCGGCGGATGGGATGATGGCTACACCTTC. Its protein is CASSPTSFYGGGWDDGYTF. This chain connects TRBV27 to TRBJ1-2; no clear D gene. The CDR3 loop spans 19 amino acids. Germline V lookup: CDR1 MNHEY, CDR2 SMNVEV (reference sequence). Trimming pared 5 bases from V and 6 bases from J, leaving 31 bases between.

This chain connects TRBV5-1 to TRBJ1-3, with D possibly being TRBD1 (5 bases). This CDR3 is built from 15 residues. V was clipped by 1 base and J by 1 base, with 9 bases between them. CDR1 is SGHRS, CDR2 YFSETQ, per germline. In DNA, the CDR3 is TGCGCCAGCAGCTTGTCAGCAGGGTCTGGAAACACCATATATTTT. This codes for CASSLSAGSGNTIYF.

This clone has just one count. V is TRBV2 and J is TRBJ2-3, with 12 bases aligning to TRBD2. The J segment lost 4 bases and the V segment lost 6 bases, leaving 2 bases of the junction unmatched. From germline, CDR1 is SNHLY and CDR2 FYNNEI. CDR3 length: 14 residues. CDR3 loop: CASRGLAGPDTQYF. The CDR3 region has the DNA TGTGCCAGCAGGGGACTAGCGGGTCCAGATACGCAGTATTTT. Filled out from reference TRBV2 and TRBJ2-3, the complete variable domain reads EPEVTQTPSHQVTQMGQEVILRCVPISNHLYFYWYRQILGQKVEFLVSFYNNEISEKSEIFDDQFSVERPDGSNFTLKIRSTKLEDSAMYFCASRGLAGPDTQYFGPGTRLTVL.

The chain employs TRBV19 and TRBJ1-2; weak D call: TRBD1 (5 bases). V was clipped by 4 bases and J by 1 base, with 10 bases between them. The CDR3 totals 14 residues. Germline CDR1 and CDR2: LNHDA and SQIVND (reference sequence). The CDR3 sequence: CASSTSTDNYGYTF. The CDR3 nucleotides are TGTGCCAGTAGTACCTCGACAGATAACTATGGCTACACCTTC.

The rearrangement uses TRBV2 and TRBJ2-4, with 9 positions matching TRBD1. CDR1 and CDR2 from the germline V gene are SNHLY and FYNNEI. Trimming took 3 bases from V and 7 from J; bases not matched to a gene: 1. The CDR3 runs 13 residues. For the CDR3, the DNA is TGTGCCAGCAGTGAGGGGACAGGGAACATTCAGTACTTC. Translating it yields CASSEGTGNIQYF.

The V call is TRBV3-1 (or the pseudogene TRBV3-2), the J call TRBJ1-3; D is unclear. This CDR3 region has 14 residues. Looked up from germline, CDR1 is LGHDT and CDR2 is YNNKEL (reference sequence). Trimming cost V 0 bases and J 4 bases, with 7 bases left between them. The DNA of the CDR3 is TGTGCCAGCAGCCAAGATCGGAGAGGAAACACCATATATTTT. Translation gives CASSQDRRGNTIYF.

The chain carries TRBV27 and TRBJ1-5, with D tentatively TRBD1 (5 bases). The CDR3 spans 14 residues. Germline V CDR1 and CDR2: MNHEY, SMNVEV (reference sequence). The V gene lost 6 bases and the J gene lost 9 bases, with 18 bases spanning the gap. Here the CDR3 DNA reads TGTGCCAGCAGCGCCAACGGGGGGTCGCGGCCCCAGCATTTT. Its protein is CASSANGGSRPQHF.

J is TRBJ2-7 and V is TRBV5-1; TRBD1 matches 7 bases. This CDR3 is built from 15 residues. Germline CDR1 and CDR2: SGHRS and YFSETQ. The trim removed 0 bases at V and 6 bases at J, leaving 9 bases unmatched. The CDR3 DNA reads as TGCGCCAGCAGCTTGGCGGGGACAGATCTTGGCGAGCAGTACTTC. As protein: CASSLAGTDLGEQYF.

V gene TRBV30 combines with J gene TRBJ2-3; D is perhaps TRBD2 (6 bases). The CDR3 spans 15 residues. Germline loops: CDR1 GTSNPN, CDR2 SVGIG (reference sequence). V was pared by 2 bases and J by 0 bases, with 12 bases between. CDR3 sequence reads: CAWSYQRVSTDTQYF. The CDR3 DNA follows: TGTGCCTGGAGTTACCAGCGGGTTAGCACAGATACGCAGTATTTT.

The rearrangement joins TRBV6-5 to TRBJ1-1; 7 nucleotides line up with TRBD1. The CDR3 spans 15 residues. Germline lookup yields CDR1 MNHEY and CDR2 SVGAGI. The trim removed 4 bases at V and 5 bases at J, leaving 10 bases unmatched. This chain's CDR3 is CASSSSGTAGTEAFF. CDR3 coding DNA: TGTGCCAGCAGTTCCTCCGGGACAGCGGGTACTGAAGCTTTCTTT.

The V gene is TRBV30, the J gene TRBJ1-1; 8 bases are a match to TRBD1. This CDR3 spans 13 amino acids. The V and J ends lost 2 bases and 5 bases, in that order; junction bases with no gene match: 4. The germline CDR1 and CDR2 sequences are GTSNPN and SVGIG (reference sequence). CDR3 residues: CAWSSGQGTEAFF. Written as DNA, the CDR3 is TGTGCCTGGAGTTCCGGACAGGGAACTGAAGCTTTCTTT.

The V call is TRBV5-4, the J call TRBJ1-1; D may be TRBD1 (6 bases). The CDR3 contains 14 residues. Per the germline V gene, CDR1 is SGHNT and CDR2 is YYREEE (reference sequence). Trimming took off 4 bases at V and 1 base at J, with 11 bases between the two ends. CDR3 sequence: CASSPGHPNTEAFF. CDR3 DNA: TGTGCCAGCAGCCCGGGACACCCGAACACTGAAGCTTTCTTT. The full variable domain, rest sourced from reference TRBV5-4 and TRBJ1-1, is ETGVTQSPTHLIKTRGQQVTLRCSSQSGHNTVSWYQQALGQGPQFIFQYYREEENGRGNFPPRFSGLQFPNYSSELNVNALELDDSALYLCASSPGHPNTEAFFGQGTRLTVV.

The chain couples TRBV30 to TRBJ1-2, with TRBD1 matching over 7 bases. The CDR3 sequence is 12 residues long. J was trimmed by 4 bases and V by 5 bases; bases with no gene match: 4. Germline-derived CDR1 and CDR2 are GTSNPN and SVGIG (reference sequence). The CDR3 DNA reads TGTGCCTGGGACAGGGAATTCTATGGCTACACCTTC. Translation: CAWDREFYGYTF. Complete variable domain (other parts from reference TRBV30 and TRBJ1-2): SQTIHQWPATLVQPVGSPLSLECTVEGTSNPNLYWYRQAAGRGLQLLFYSVGIGQISSEVPQNLSASRPQDRQFILSSKKLLLSDSGFYLCAWDREFYGYTFGSGTRLTVV.

The J gene is TRBJ2-1, the V gene TRBV3-1 (or the pseudogene TRBV3-2); D unclear. This CDR3 region has 13 residues. V lost 1 base and J 5 bases, leaving 6 bases between the germline ends. The germline V gene has CDR1 LGHDT and CDR2 YNNKEL (reference sequence). The CDR3 spells CASSQGPNNEQFF. The CDR3 DNA reads TGTGCCAGCAGCCAAGGTCCCAACAATGAGCAGTTCTTC.

This rearrangement joins TRBV9 to TRBJ2-7, with TRBD1 as a possible D gene (6 bases). V was clipped by 0 bases and J by 3 bases, with 10 bases between them. Germline V lookup: CDR1 SGDLS, CDR2 YYNGEE. The CDR3 is 14 residues long. The CDR3 loop reads CASSVGDKYYEQYF. CDR3 nucleotide sequence: TGTGCCAGCAGCGTAGGGGACAAGTACTACGAGCAGTACTTC.

The chain joins TRBV2 to TRBJ1-2; no firm D call. Looked up from germline, CDR1 is SNHLY and CDR2 is FYNNEI. V dropped 2 bases and J dropped 7 bases, with 11 bases sitting between them. The CDR3 loop spans 13 amino acids. CDR3 amino acids: CASSENTFAGYTF. The CDR3 region has the DNA TGTGCCAGCAGTGAAAACACCTTCGCTGGCTACACCTTC.

J is TRBJ1-1 and V is TRBV18, with a possible D match to TRBD1 (5 bases). V lost 3 bases and J 4 bases, leaving 18 bases between the germline ends. Germline V lookup: CDR1 KGHSH, CDR2 LQKENI. CDR3 length: 16 residues. The CDR3 DNA is TGTGCCAGCTCACCTTCTGGGGCGGCGGGGGGCACTGAAGCTTTCTTT. It codes for CASSPSGAAGGTEAFF.

This clone was seen once. The chain carries TRBV6-5 and TRBJ1-2; 7 nucleotides line up with TRBD1. Looked up from germline, CDR1 is MNHEY and CDR2 is SVGAGI. The CDR3 length is 13 residues. With 6 bases clipped from V and 5 bases from J, the junction kept 6 bases outside the gene matches. The CDR3 coding sequence is TGTGCCAGCAGAACAGGGGAGTGGTATGGCTACACCTTC. Its protein is CASRTGEWYGYTF.

V usage is TRBV27 and J usage is TRBJ1-5, with D hard to call. Per the germline V gene, CDR1 is MNHEY and CDR2 is SMNVEV (reference sequence). V gave up 5 bases and J gave up 3 bases, with 5 bases separating them. CDR3 size: 12 residues. The CDR3 nucleotides read TGTGCCAGCAGTACAGTCAATCAGCCCCAGCATTTT. Encoded protein: CASSTVNQPQHF.

The chain employs TRBV5-1 and TRBJ1-1, with 7 nucleotides matching TRBD1. Germline V gene sequence: CDR1 SGHRS, CDR2 YFSETQ. This CDR3 has 15 residues. V shed 3 bases, J shed 1 base, and the junction held 6 bases outside the gene matches. The CDR3 here is CASSSSRQGNTEAFF. CDR3 DNA: TGCGCCAGCAGCTCCTCCCGACAGGGGAACACTGAAGCTTTCTTT.

The table lists this clone with a few counts. The rearrangement joins TRBV28 to TRBJ2-7; 7 bases agree with TRBD1. The CDR3 runs to 15 residues. The V segment lost 6 bases and the J segment 3 bases; nucleotides outside the gene matches: 11. Germline lookup yields CDR1 MDHEN and CDR2 SYDVKM. The CDR3 region has the DNA TGTGCCAGCAGATACAGGGGAGCGGCGGACTACGAGCAGTACTTC. It codes for CASRYRGAADYEQYF.

The V call is TRBV9, the J call TRBJ1-4, with 7 positions matching TRBD1. Germline V gene lookup returns CDR1 SGDLS and CDR2 YYNGEE. The junction had 4 bases not matched to a gene; V was cut back by 4 bases and J by 4 bases. The CDR3 consists of 14 residues. DNA of the CDR3: TGTGCCAGCAGCAAACAGGGGAATAATGAAAAACTGTTTTTT. Its translation: CASSKQGNNEKLFF.

The genes are TRBV25-1 and TRBJ1-1; 12 nucleotides line up with TRBD1. The CDR3 totals 16 residues. V was pared by 4 bases and J by 4 bases, with 7 bases of the junction left unmatched. Germline V CDR1 and CDR2: MGHDK, SYGVNS. In nucleotides, the CDR3 is TGTGCCAGCAGTGTCCGGGACAGGGGGCCCTCCACTGAAGCTTTCTTT. It yields the protein CASSVRDRGPSTEAFF.

The CDR3 DNA reads TGTGCCACCAGTGATTTGAACAGGGGAATAGATACGCAGTATTTT. Its translation is CATSDLNRGIDTQYF. V usage is TRBV24-1 and J usage is TRBJ2-3, with 7 nucleotides matching TRBD1. This CDR3 comprises 15 residues. After removal of 0 bases from V and 5 bases from J, the junction contained 4 bases not matched to a gene. In germline, CDR1 is KGHDR, CDR2 SFDVKD.

The CDR3 DNA follows: TGTGCCAGCAGCTCCGGGAGGAATGAAAAACTGTTTTTT. Translating it yields CASSSGRNEKLFF. This chain links TRBV5-4 with TRBJ1-4; D not certain. CDR1 is SGHNT and CDR2 is YYREEE in the germline V gene (reference sequence). This CDR3 region has 13 residues. V lost 3 bases and J lost 5, with 8 bases in between.

The chain joins TRBV27 to TRBJ1-1; 9 nucleotides match TRBD1. The CDR3 spans 16 residues. Germline trimming cut 8 bases from V and 5 bases from J; bases unmatched to any gene: 15. Germline CDR1 MNHEY, CDR2 SMNVEV (reference sequence). The CDR3 DNA follows: TGTGCCAGCTCAAGGGACAGGGTCGACGGGGGGACTGAAGCTTTCTTT. Protein sequence: CASSRDRVDGGTEAFF.

This clone was counted once. CDR3 sequence: CASSPTPGQALNSPLHF. The CDR3, as DNA: TGCGCCAGCAGCCCAACGCCGGGACAGGCCCTAAATTCACCCCTCCACTTT. The chain couples TRBV5-1 to TRBJ1-6, with 8 bases fitting TRBD1. V lost 4 bases and J lost 7; bases outside the gene matches: 13. The CDR3 is 17 amino acids. CDR1 is SGHRS, CDR2 YFSETQ, per germline. Drawing the rest from reference TRBV5-1 and TRBJ1-6, the complete variable domain is KAGVTQTPRYLIKTRGQQVTLSCSPISGHRSVSWYQQTPGQGLQFLFEYFSETQRNKGNFPGRFSGRQFSNSRSEMNVSTLELGDSALYLCASSPTPGQALNSPLHFGNGTRLTVT.